The clone carrying this T cell receptor beta chain was picked up a small number of times. Its antigen is currently unknown. The data were obtained in a study of glioma-infiltrating T cells. Study background: Target coverage was roughly 4- to 11-fold for about 1 million blood T cells.

TCR alpha and beta CDR3 regions were amplified from RNA using iRepertoire nested multiplex PCR. For one-step reverse transcription and amplification, 100-400 ng of tissue mRNA or PBMC total RNA was used. Using its own MiXCR run on the multiplex PCR reads, TCRdb lists one record per CDR3 protein. The table includes around 350,000 distinct CDR3 sequences, around 38% detected once. Study-level results: CDR3 overlap between tissue and blood was very small. Signature shared blood CDR3 motifs were enriched in low-divergence and depleted in high-divergence patients.

This CDR3 region has 17 residues. Germline values: CDR1 LGHNA, CDR2 YSLEER. Trimming took 4 bases from V and 2 from J; bases not matched to a gene: 8. The V call is TRBV4-3, the J call TRBJ2-3; TRBD2 aligns across 11 bases. The source of this sequence is a human donor with low-grade glioma or glioblastoma, undergoing nonglioma brain surgery, or in good health (not recorded which). Sequencing was carried out using glioma tissue, nonneoplastic brain tissue, or PBMCs (not recorded which). As DNA, the CDR3 is TGCGCCAGCAGCCCCTTACTAGCGGGAGTCGACACAGATACGCAGTATTTT. It codes for CASSPLLAGVDTDTQYF.